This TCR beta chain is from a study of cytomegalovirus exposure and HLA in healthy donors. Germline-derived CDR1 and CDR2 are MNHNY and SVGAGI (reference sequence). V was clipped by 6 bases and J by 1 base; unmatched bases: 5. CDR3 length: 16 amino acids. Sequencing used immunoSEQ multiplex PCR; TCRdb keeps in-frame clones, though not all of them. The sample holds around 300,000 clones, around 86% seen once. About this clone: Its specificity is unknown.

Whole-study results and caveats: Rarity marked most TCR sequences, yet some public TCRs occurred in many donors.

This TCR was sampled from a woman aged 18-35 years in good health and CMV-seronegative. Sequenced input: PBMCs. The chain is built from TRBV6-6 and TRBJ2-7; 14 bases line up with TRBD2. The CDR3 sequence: CASSLGLAGESYEQYF. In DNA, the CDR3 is TGTGCCAGCAGCCTGGGACTAGCGGGAGAATCCTACGAGCAGTACTTC.